This TCR beta chain came from a study of blood T cell repertoires in COVID-19. Study in general: Samples representing acute and convalescent COVID-19 were sourced from the United States, Italy and Spain. PBMCs, B-cell-depleted T cells, or T cells provided the cDNA or gDNA that made up the material.

As originally analysed: Scientists estimated how many nucleated cells there were by amplifying reference gene primers. The method was immunoSEQ multiplex PCR; TCRdb's version includes in-frame clones alone and lacks a portion of them. V and J calls and clone size are as listed in that table; D and trimming were resolved from the DNA. Here the sample spans about 39,000 clones, 84% being singletons. The CDR3 is 14 residues long. CDR1 SGDLS and CDR2 YYNGEE come from the germline V gene. V shed 0 bases, J shed 5 bases, and the junction held 1 base outside the gene matches. The material sequenced was peripheral blood. This chain links TRBV9 with TRBJ2-2; TRBD2 agrees at 7 bases. The receptor's source is a man in his fifties or sixties with active or convalescent COVID-19. The CDR3 nucleotides are TGTGCCAGCAGCGTAGTCGGGGGGACCGGGGAGCTGTTTTTT. It codes for CASSVVGGTGELFF. The variable domain in full, with the rest retrieved from reference TRBV9 and TRBJ2-2, is DSGVTQTPKHLITATGQRVTLRCSPRSGDLSVYWYQQSLDQGLQFLIQYYNGEERAKGNILERFSAQQFPDLHSELNLSSLELGDSALYFCASSVVGGTGELFFGEGSRLTVL.